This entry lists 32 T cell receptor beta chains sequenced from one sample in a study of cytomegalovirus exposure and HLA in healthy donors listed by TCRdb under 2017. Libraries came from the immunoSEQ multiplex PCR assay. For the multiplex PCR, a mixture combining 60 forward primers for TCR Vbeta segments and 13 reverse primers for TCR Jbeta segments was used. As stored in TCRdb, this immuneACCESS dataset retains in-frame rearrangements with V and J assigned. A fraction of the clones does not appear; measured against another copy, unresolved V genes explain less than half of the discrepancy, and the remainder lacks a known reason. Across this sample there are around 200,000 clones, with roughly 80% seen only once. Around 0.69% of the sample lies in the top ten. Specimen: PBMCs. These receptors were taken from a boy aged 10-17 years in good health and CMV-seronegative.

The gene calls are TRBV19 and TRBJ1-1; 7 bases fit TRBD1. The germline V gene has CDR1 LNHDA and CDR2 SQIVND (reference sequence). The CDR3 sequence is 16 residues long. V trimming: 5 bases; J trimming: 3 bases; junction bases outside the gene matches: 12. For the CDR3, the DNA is TGTGCCAGTAGTCCCCACCTTGACAGGGTAGACACTGAAGCTTTCTTT. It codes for CASSPHLDRVDTEAFF.

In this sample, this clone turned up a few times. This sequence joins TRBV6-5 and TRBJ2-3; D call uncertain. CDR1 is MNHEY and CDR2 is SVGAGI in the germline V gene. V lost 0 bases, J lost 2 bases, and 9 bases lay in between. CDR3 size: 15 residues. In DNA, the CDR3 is TGTGCCAGCAGTTACTCTAGATTCGTCACAGATACGCAGTATTTT. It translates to CASSYSRFVTDTQYF.

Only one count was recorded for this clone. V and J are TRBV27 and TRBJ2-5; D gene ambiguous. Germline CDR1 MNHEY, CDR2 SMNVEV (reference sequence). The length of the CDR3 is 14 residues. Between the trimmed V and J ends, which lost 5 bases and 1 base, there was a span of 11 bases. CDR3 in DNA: TGTGCCAGCAGTACGGGTAGCCTCCAAGAGACCCAGTACTTC. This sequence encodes CASSTGSLQETQYF.

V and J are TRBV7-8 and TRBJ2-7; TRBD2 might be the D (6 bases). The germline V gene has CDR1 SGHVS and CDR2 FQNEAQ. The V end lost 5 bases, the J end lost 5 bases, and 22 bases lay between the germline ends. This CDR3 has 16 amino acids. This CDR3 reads CASSPTSPGFLDEQYF. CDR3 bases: TGTGCCAGCAGCCCGACTAGTCCGGGATTCCTTGACGAGCAGTACTTC.

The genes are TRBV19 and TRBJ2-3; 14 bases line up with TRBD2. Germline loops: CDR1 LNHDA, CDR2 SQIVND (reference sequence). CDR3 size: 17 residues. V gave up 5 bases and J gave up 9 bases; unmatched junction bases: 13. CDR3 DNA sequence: TGTGCCAGTAGTGTACATGGACTAGCGGGAGGCCGTAGGACGCAGTATTTT. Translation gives CASSVHGLAGGRRTQYF.

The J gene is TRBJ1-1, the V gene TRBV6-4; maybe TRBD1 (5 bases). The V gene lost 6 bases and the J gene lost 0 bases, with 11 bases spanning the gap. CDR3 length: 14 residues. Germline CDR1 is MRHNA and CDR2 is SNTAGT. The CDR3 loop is CASRDDSMNTEAFF. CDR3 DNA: TGTGCCAGCAGAGACGACAGCATGAACACTGAAGCTTTCTTT.

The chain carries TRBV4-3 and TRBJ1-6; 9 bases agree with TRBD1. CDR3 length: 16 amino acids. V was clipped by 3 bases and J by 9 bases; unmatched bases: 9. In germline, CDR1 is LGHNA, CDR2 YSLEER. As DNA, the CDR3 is TGCGCCAGCAGCCATCCCAAGGGACAGGGAGGTTCACCCCTCCACTTT. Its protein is CASSHPKGQGGSPLHF.

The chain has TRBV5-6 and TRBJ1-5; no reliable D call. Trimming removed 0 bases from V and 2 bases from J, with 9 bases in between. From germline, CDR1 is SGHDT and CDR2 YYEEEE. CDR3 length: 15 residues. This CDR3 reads CASSLAFPGNQPQHF. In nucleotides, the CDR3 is TGTGCCAGCAGCTTGGCCTTCCCCGGCAATCAGCCCCAGCATTTT.

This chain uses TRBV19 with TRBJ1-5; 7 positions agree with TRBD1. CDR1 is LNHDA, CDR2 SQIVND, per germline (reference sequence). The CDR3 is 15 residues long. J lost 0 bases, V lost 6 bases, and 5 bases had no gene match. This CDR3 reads CASRGQPHSNQPQHF. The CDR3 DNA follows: TGTGCCAGTAGGGGACAGCCACATAGCAATCAGCCCCAGCATTTT.

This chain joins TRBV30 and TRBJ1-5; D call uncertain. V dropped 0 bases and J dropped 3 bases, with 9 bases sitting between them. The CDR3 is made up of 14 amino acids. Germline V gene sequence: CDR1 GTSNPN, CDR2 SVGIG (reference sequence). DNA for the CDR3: TGTGCCTGGAGTGTACTTCCATACAATCAGCCCCAGCATTTT. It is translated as CAWSVLPYNQPQHF.

DNA for the CDR3: TGTGCCAGCAGCTCGGCGACGGAGAGGCACACTGAAGCTTTCTTT. Amino acids: CASSSATERHTEAFF. The chain has TRBV11-1 and TRBJ1-1; D not certain. Trimming stripped 4 bases from V and 3 bases from J, with 15 bases between. The germline CDR1 and CDR2 sequences are SGHAT and FQDESV (reference sequence). The CDR3 has 15 residues.

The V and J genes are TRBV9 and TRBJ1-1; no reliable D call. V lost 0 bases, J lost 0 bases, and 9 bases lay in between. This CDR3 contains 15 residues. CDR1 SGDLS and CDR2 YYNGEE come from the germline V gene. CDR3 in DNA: TGTGCCAGCAGCGTAGGAGCGATACTGAACACTGAAGCTTTCTTT. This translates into CASSVGAILNTEAFF.

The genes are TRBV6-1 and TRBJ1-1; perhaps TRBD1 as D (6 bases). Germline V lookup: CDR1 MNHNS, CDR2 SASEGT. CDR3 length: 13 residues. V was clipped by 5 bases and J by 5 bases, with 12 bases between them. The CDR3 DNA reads TGTGCCAGCAGTTCAGGGGTGGGGACTGAAGCTTTCTTT. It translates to CASSSGVGTEAFF.

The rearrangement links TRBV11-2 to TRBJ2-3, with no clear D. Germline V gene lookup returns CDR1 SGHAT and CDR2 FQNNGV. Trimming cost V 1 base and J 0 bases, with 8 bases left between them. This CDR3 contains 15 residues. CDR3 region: CASSLVGVSTDTQYF. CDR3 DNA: TGTGCCAGCAGCTTAGTCGGAGTTAGCACAGATACGCAGTATTTT.

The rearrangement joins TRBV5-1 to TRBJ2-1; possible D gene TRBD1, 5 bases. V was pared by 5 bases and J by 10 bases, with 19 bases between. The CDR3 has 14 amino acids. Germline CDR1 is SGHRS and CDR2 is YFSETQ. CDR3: CASSRPDSQVEQFF. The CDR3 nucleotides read TGCGCCAGCAGTCGTCCTGACAGCCAGGTCGAGCAGTTCTTC.

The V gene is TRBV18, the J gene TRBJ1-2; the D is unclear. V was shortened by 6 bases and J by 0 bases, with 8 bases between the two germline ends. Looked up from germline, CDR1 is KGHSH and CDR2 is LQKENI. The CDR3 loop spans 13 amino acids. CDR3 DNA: TGTGCCAGCTCGGCAAGTTCTAACTATGGCTACACCTTC. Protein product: CASSASSNYGYTF. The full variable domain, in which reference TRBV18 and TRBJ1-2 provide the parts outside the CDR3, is NAGVMQNPRHLVRRRGQEARLRCSPMKGHSHVYWYRQLPEEGLKFMVYLQKENIIDESGMPKERFSAEFPKEGPSILRIQQVVRGDSAAYFCASSASSNYGYTFGSGTRLTVV.

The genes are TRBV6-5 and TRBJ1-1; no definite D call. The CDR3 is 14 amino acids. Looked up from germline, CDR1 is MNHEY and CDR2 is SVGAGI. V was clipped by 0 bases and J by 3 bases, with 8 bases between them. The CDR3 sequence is CASSYSREYTEAFF. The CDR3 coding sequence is TGTGCCAGCAGTTACTCCCGGGAATACACTGAAGCTTTCTTT.

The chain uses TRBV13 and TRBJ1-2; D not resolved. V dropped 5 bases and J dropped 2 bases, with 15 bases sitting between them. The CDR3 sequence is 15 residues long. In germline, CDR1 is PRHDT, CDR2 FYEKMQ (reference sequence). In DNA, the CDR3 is TGTGCCAGCAGCAGCCGGGAGGGTCGGAACTATGGCTACACCTTC. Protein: CASSSREGRNYGYTF.

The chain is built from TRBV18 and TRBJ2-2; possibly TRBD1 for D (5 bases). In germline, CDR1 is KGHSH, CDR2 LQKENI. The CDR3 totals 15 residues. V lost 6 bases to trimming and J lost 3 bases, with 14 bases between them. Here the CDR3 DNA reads TGTGCCAGCTCGTTGGACATACTCGACACCGGGGAGCTGTTTTTT. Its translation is CASSLDILDTGELFF.

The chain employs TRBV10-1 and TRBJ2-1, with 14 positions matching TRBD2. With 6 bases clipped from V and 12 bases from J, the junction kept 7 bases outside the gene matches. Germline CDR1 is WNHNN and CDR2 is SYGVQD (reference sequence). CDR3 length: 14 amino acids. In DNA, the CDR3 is TGCGCCAGCAGCGAGACTAGCGGGGGGGCCGGGCAGTTCTTC. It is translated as CASSETSGGAGQFF.

The CDR3 bases are TGTGCCAGCAGGGAGATTAGGGGACTAGCGGTATACGAGCAGTACTTC. Translated: CASREIRGLAVYEQYF. The chain recombines TRBV28 with TRBJ2-7; TRBD2 aligns across 11 bases. The germline CDR1 and CDR2 sequences are MDHEN and SYDVKM. V was clipped by 6 bases and J by 4 bases; unmatched bases: 11. This CDR3 comprises 16 residues.

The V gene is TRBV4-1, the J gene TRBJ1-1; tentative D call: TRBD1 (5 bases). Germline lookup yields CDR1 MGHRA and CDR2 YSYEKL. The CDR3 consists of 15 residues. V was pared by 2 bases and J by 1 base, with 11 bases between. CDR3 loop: CASSQFGGSNTEAFF. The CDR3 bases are TGCGCCAGCAGCCAATTCGGGGGGTCGAACACTGAAGCTTTCTTT.

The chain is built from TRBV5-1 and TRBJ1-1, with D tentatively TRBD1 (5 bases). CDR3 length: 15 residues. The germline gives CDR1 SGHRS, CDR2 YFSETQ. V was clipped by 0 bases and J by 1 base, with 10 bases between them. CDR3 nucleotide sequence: TGCGCCAGCAGCTTGGTGACAGAAAAGAACACTGAAGCTTTCTTT. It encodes CASSLVTEKNTEAFF.

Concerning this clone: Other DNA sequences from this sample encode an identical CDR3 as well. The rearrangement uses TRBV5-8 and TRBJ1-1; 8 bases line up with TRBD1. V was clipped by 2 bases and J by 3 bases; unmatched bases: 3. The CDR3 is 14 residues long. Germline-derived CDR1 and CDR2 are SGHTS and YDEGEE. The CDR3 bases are TGTGCCAGCAGCTTAGGACAGGGCTACACTGAAGCTTTCTTT. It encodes CASSLGQGYTEAFF.

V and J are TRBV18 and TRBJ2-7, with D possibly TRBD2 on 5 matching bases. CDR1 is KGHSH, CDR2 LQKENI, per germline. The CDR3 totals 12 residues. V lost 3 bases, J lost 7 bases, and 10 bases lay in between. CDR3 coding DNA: TGTGCCAGCTCACCGTGGACTCCGGAGCAGTACTTC. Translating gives CASSPWTPEQYF.

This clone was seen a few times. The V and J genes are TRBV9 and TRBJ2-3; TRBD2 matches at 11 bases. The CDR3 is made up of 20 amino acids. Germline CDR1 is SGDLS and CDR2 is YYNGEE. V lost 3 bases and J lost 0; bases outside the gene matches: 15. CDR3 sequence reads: CASSGKELAGVDFSTDTQYF. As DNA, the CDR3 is TGTGCCAGCAGCGGGAAGGAACTAGCGGGAGTGGACTTTAGCACAGATACGCAGTATTTT.

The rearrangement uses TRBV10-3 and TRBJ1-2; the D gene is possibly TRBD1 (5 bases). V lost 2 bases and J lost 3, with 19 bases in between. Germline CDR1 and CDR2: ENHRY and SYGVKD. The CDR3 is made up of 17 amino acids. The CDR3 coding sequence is TGTGCCATCAGTGAGGGGGGACTCCCTCACAAAGACTATGGCTACACCTTC. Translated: CAISEGGLPHKDYGYTF.

The CDR3 here is CASGLVPGAYEQYF. In DNA, the CDR3 is TGTGCTAGTGGTTTGGTACCAGGGGCCTACGAGCAGTACTTC. V is TRBV12-5 and J is TRBJ2-7; perhaps TRBD1 as D (6 bases). V gave up 0 bases and J gave up 2 bases, with 8 bases separating them. Germline V gene sequence: CDR1 LGHNT, CDR2 FRNRAP. The CDR3 has 14 residues.

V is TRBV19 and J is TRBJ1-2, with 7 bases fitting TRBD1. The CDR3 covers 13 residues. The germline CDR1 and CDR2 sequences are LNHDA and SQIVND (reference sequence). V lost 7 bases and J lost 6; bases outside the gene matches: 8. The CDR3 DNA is TGTGCCAGTACCAAGACAGGGTTACATGGCTACACCTTC. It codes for CASTKTGLHGYTF.

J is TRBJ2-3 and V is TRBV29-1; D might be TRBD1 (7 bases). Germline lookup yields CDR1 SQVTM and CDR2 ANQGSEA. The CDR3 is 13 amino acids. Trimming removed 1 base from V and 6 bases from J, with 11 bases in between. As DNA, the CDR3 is TGCAGCGTTGAAGGACAGGGACTGGATACGCAGTATTTT. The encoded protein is CSVEGQGLDTQYF.

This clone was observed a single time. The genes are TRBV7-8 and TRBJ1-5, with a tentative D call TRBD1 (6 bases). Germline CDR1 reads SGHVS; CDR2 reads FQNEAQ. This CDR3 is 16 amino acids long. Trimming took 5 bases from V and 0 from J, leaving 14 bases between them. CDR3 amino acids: CASSVSRTDSNQPQHF. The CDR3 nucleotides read TGTGCCAGCAGCGTCTCTCGGACAGATAGCAATCAGCCCCAGCATTTT.

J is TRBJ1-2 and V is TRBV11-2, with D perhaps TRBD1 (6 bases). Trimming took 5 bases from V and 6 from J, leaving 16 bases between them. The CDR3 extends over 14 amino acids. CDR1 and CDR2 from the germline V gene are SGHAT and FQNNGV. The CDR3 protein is CASSRNTGSHGYTF. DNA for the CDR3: TGTGCCAGCAGCAGAAATACAGGGTCTCATGGCTACACCTTC.